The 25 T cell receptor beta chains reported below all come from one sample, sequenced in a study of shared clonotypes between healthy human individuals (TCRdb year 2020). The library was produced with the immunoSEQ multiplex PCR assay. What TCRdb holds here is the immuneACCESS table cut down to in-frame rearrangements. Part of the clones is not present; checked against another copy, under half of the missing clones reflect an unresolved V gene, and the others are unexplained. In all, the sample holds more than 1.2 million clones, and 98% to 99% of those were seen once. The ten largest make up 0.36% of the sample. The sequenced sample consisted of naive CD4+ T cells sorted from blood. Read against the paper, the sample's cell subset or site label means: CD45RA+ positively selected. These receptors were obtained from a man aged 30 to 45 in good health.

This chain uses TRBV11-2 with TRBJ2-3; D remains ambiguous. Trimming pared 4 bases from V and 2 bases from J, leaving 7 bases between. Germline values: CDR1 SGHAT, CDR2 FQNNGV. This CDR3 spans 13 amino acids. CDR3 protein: CASSSDHTDTQYF. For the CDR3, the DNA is TGTGCCAGCAGCTCCGATCACACAGATACGCAGTATTTT.

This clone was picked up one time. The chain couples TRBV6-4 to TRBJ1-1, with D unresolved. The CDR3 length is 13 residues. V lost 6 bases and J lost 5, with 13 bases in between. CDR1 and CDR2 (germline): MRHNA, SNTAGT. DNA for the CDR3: TGTGCCAGCAGCGACAATCTCGGGACTGAAGCTTTCTTT. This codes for CASSDNLGTEAFF.

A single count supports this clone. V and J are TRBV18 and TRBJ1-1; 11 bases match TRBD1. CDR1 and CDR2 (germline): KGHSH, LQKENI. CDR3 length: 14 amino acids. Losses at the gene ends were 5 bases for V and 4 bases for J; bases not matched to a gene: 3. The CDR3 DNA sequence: TGTGCCAGCTCATCAGGGACAGGGGGCACTGAAGCTTTCTTT. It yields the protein CASSSGTGGTEAFF.

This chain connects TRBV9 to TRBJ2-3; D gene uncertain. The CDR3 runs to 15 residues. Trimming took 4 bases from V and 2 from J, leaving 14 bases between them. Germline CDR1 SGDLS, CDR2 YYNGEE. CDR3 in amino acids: CASSPKTILTDTQYF. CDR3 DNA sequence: TGTGCCAGCAGCCCTAAGACCATACTCACAGATACGCAGTATTTT.

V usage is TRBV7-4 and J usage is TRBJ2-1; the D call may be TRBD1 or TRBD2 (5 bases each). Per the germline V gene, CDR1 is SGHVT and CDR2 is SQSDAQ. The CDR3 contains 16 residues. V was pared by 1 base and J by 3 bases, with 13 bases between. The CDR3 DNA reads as TGTGCCAGCAGCTTAGAGGGACCCTCCGTCTACAATGAGCAGTTCTTC. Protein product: CASSLEGPSVYNEQFF.

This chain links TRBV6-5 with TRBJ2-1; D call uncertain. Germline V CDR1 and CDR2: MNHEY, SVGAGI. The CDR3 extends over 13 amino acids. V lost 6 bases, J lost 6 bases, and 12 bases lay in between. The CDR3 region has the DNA TGTGCCAGCAGAACCGCCGGCCTCAATGAGCAGTTCTTC. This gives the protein CASRTAGLNEQFF.

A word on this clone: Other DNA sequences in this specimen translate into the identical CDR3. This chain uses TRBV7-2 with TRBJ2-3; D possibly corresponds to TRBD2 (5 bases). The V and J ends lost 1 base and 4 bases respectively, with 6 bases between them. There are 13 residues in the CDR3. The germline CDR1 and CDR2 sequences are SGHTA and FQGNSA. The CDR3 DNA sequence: TGTGCCAGCAGCTTAGTCGGGGCAGATACGCAGTATTTT. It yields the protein CASSLVGADTQYF.

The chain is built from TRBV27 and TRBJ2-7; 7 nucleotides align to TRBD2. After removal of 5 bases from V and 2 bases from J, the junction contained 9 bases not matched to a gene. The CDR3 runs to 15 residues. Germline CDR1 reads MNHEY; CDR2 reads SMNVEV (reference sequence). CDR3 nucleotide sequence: TGTGCCAGCAGTAGATCTAGCGGATTCGCCTACGAGCAGTACTTC. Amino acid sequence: CASSRSSGFAYEQYF.

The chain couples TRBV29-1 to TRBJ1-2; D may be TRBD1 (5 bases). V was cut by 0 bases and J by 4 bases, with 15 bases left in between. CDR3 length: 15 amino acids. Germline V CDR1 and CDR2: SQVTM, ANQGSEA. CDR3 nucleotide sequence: TGCAGCGTTGAAGATCCCTGGGGACCGACCTATGGCTACACCTTC. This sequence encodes CSVEDPWGPTYGYTF.

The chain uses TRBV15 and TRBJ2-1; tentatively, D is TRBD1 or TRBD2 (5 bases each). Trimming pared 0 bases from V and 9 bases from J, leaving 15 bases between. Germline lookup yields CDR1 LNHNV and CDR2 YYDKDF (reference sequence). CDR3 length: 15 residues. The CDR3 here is CATSRDLRAGTEQFF. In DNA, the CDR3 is TGTGCCACCAGCAGAGATCTAAGGGCAGGGACTGAGCAGTTCTTC.

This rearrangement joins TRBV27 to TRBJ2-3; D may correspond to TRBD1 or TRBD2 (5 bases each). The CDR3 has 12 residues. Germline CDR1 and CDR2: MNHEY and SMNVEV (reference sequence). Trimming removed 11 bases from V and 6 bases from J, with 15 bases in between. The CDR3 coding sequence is TGTGCCGTTCGTGGGGGTAGGGATACGCAGTATTTT. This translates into CAVRGGRDTQYF.

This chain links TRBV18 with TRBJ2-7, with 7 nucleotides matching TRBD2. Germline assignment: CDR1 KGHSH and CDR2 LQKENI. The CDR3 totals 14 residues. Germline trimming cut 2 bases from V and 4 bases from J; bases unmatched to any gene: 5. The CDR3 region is CASSPAGLQYEQYF. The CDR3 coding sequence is TGTGCCAGCTCACCAGCGGGACTACAGTACGAGCAGTACTTC.

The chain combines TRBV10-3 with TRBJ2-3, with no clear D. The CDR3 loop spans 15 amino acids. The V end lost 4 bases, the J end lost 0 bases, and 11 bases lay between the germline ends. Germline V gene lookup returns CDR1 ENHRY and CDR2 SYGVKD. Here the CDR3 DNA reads TGTGCCATCAGTGCCTTCCCCTCTAGCACAGATACGCAGTATTTT. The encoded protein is CAISAFPSSTDTQYF.

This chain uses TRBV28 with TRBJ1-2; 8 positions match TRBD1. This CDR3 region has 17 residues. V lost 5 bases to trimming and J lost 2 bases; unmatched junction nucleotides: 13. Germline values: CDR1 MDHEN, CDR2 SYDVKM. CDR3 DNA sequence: TGTGCCAGCAGTCTAAAGGACAGGGCCCGAATCAACTATGGCTACACCTTC. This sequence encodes CASSLKDRARINYGYTF.

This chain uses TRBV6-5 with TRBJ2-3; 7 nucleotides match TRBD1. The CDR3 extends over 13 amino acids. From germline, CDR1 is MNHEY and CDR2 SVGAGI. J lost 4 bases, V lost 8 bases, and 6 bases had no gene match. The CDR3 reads CASSAGTADTQYF. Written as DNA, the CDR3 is TGTGCCAGCTCAGCAGGGACAGCAGATACGCAGTATTTT.

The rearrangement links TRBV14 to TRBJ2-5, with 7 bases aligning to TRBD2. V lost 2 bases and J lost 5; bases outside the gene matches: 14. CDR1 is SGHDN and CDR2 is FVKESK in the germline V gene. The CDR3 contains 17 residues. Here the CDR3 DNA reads TGTGCCAGCAGCCAAATCATCGGACTAGTAGCGGCGGAGACCCAGTACTTC. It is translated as CASSQIIGLVAAETQYF.

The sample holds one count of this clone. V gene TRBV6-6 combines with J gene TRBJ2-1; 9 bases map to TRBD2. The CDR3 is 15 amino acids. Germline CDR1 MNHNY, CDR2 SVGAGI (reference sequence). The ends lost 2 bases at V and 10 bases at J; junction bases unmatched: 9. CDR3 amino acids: CASSYPSGTGREQFF. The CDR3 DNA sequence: TGTGCCAGCAGTTACCCTAGCGGGACCGGTCGGGAGCAGTTCTTC.

CDR3 loop: CASSYSSGSDQPQHF. CDR3 bases: TGCGCCAGCAGTTATTCATCGGGGTCCGATCAGCCCCAGCATTTT. The V and J genes are TRBV10-2 and TRBJ1-5; D gene unclear. The CDR3 sequence is 15 residues long. CDR1 and CDR2 from the germline V gene are WSHSY and SAAADI. The V gene lost 5 bases and the J gene lost 5 bases, with 16 bases spanning the gap.

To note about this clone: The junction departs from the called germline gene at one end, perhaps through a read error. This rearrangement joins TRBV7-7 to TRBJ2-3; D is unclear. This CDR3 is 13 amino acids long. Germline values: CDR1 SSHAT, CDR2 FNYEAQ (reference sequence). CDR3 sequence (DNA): TGTGCTAGCAGCTTAGAGGTATCAGATACGCAGTATTTT. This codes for CASSLEVSDTQYF.

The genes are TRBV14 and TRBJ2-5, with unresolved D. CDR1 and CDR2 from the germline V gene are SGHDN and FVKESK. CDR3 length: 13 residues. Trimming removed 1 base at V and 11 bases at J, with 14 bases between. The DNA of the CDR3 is TGTGCCAGCAGCCAAGGTGTACTTAAAGTTCAGTACTTC. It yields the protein CASSQGVLKVQYF.

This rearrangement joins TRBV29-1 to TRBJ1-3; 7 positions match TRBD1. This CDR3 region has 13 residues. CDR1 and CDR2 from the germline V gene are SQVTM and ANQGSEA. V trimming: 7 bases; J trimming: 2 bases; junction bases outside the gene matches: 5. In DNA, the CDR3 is TGCAGCGGGGTAACAGGGGCTGGAAACACCATATATTTT. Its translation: CSGVTGAGNTIYF.

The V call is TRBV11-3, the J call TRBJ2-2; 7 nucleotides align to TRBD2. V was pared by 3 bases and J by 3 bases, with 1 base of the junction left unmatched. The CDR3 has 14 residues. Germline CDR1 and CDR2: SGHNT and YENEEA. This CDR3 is CASSFSGYTGELFF. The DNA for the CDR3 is TGTGCCAGCAGCTTTAGCGGGTACACCGGGGAGCTGTTTTTT.

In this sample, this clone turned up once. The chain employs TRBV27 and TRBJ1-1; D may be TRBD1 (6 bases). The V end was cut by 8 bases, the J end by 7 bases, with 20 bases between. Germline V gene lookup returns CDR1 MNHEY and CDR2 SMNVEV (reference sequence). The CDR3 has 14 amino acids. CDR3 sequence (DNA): TGTGCCAGCCGAACAAACAGGGTGGTGGGTGAAGCTTTCTTT. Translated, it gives CASRTNRVVGEAFF.

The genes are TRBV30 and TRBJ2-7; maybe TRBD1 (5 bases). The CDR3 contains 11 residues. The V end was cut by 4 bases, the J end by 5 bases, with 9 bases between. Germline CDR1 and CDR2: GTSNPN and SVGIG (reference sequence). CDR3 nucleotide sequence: TGTGCCTGGACAGGGCTGCACGAGCAGTACTTC. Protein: CAWTGLHEQYF.

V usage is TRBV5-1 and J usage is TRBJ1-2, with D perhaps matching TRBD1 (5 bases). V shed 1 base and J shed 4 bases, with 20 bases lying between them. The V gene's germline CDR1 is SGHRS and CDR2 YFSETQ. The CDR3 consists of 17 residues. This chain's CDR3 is CASSLSSGSDQFYGYTF. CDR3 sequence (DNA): TGCGCCAGCAGCTTGTCATCAGGGAGTGACCAATTCTATGGCTACACCTTC.